The clone carrying this T cell receptor (beta chain) was picked up many times. Its specificity is unknown. CDR1 MNHEY and CDR2 SVGAGI come from the germline V gene. The CDR3 is made up of 17 amino acids. Trimming removed 0 bases from V and 0 bases from J, with 14 bases in between. The template for TCR beta VDJ and CDR3 sequence profiling was genomic DNA. Each CDR3 protein is one row after TCRdb ran MiXCR on the reads. The sample carries hundreds of thousands of distinct CDR3 sequences, around 72% recorded once. These data originate in a study of CD8+CD57+ T cells in acquired aplastic anemia. Overall study: Quantities of DNA derived from sorted CD4+ and CD8+ cells averaged around 3 ug. Mean read depth for CD4+ cells from healthy donors was some 11 million. Broader study findings: Patients did not significantly differ from controls in CD8+ Simpson's diversity. Between patients and controls, about 30 CD8+ CDR3 sequences were found in common.

The TCR originated in a human donor in good health, serving as a control. V is TRBV6-5 and J is TRBJ1-1, with D hard to call. Input material: sorted CD4+, CD8+, or CD8+CD57+ T cells (not recorded which) from PBMCs. CDR3 loop: CASSYSSRSGMNTEAFF. CDR3 coding DNA: TGTGCCAGCAGTTACTCGTCGAGGAGTGGGATGAACACTGAAGCTTTCTTT.